These 19 T cell receptor beta chains share one sample of origin, sequenced in a study of T cells after yellow fever vaccination. TCRdb processed the 5' RACE reads anew with MiXCR; each CDR3 protein has one entry. The data contain some 560,000 distinct CDR3 sequences, over 15% of them singletons. This specimen was PBMCs, taken 15 days after the yellow fever booster vaccination. These TCRs come from a man aged 25 to 40 who received the YFV17D yellow fever vaccine.

The CDR3 reads CASSKDGNTEAFF. The CDR3 bases are TGTGCCAGCAGCAAAGACGGGAACACTGAAGCTTTCTTT. The chain employs TRBV7-6 and TRBJ1-1; D is unresolved. CDR1 is SGHVS and CDR2 is FNYEAQ in the germline V gene. Trimming stripped 5 bases from V and 1 base from J, with 8 bases between. The CDR3 runs 13 residues.

This clonotype was counted a few times. The CDR3 region is CASSYPSYRDQETQYF. The DNA for the CDR3 is TGTGCCAGCAGTTACCCATCTTACAGGGACCAAGAGACCCAGTACTTC. This chain links TRBV6-2 or TRBV6-3 with TRBJ2-5; tentatively, D is TRBD1 (6 bases). The CDR3 covers 16 residues. Deletions cut 2 bases from V and 0 bases from J, with 13 bases between. Germline assignment: CDR1 MNHEY and CDR2 SVGEGT.

The sample holds a few counts of this clonotype. V and J are TRBV7-2 and TRBJ2-7; D possibly corresponds to TRBD2 (6 bases). Germline V gives CDR1 SGHTA, CDR2 FQGNSA. The CDR3 covers 14 residues. V lost 0 bases and J lost 3, with 9 bases in between. The CDR3, as DNA: TGTGCCAGCAGCTTAGCGGGGGGTTACTACGAGCAGTACTTC. Translating gives CASSLAGGYYEQYF.

This clonotype was seen ten or more times. The rearrangement joins TRBV7-2 to TRBJ2-7; TRBD1 matches 8 bases. CDR1 is SGHTA, CDR2 FQGNSA, per germline. V trimming: 10 bases; J trimming: 1 base; junction bases outside the gene matches: 3. The CDR3 totals 12 residues. Written as DNA, the CDR3 is TGTGCCACAGGGGGCTGGTCCTACGAGCAGTACTTC. Translation gives CATGGWSYEQYF. Drawing the rest from reference TRBV7-2 and TRBJ2-7, the complete variable domain is GAGVSQSPSNKVTEKGKDVELRCDPISGHTALYWYRQSLGQGLEFLIYFQGNSAPDKSGLPSDRFSAERTGGSVSTLTIQRTQQEDSAVYLCATGGWSYEQYFGPGTRLTVT.

This clonotype has only a few counts. The chain is built from TRBV7-2 and TRBJ2-3; TRBD1 is a possible D gene (6 bases). Germline assignment: CDR1 SGHTA and CDR2 FQGNSA. The CDR3 has 16 amino acids. V lost 1 base to trimming and J lost 0 bases, with 11 bases between them. DNA for the CDR3: TGTGCCAGCAGCTTAGGGGGGACACTTAGCACAGATACGCAGTATTTT. Amino acid sequence: CASSLGGTLSTDTQYF.

This clonotype came up a few times. In DNA form, the CDR3 reads TGTGCCAGCAGTTACTCGAGGCGCGCGAATAGCATCAGTGAGCAGTTCTTC. Amino acids: CASSYSRRANSISEQFF. The V gene is TRBV6-5, the J gene TRBJ2-1; D remains ambiguous. CDR3 length equals 17 residues. Deletions cut 0 bases from V and 9 bases from J, with 21 bases between. Looked up from germline, CDR1 is MNHEY and CDR2 is SVGAGI.

In its sample, this clonotype was seen a few times. This sequence joins TRBV20-1 and TRBJ2-5; D is unclear. Trimming stripped 6 bases from V and 0 bases from J, with 11 bases between. CDR3 length: 13 residues. Looked up from germline, CDR1 is DFQATT and CDR2 is SNEGSKA (reference sequence). CDR3 amino acids: CSAAREYQETQYF. The CDR3 region has the DNA TGCAGTGCCGCCCGAGAGTACCAAGAGACCCAGTACTTC.

The gene calls are TRBV6-5 and TRBJ1-1, with D unclear. V lost 0 bases to trimming and J lost 1 base, with 6 bases between them. Germline V gene data show CDR1 as MNHEY and CDR2 as SVGAGI. The CDR3 has 14 amino acids. DNA for the CDR3: TGTGCCAGCAGTTACTCGGGAACGAACACTGAAGCTTTCTTT. Translated: CASSYSGTNTEAFF.

This clonotype showed up many times. The chain uses TRBV15 and TRBJ2-3, with 14 bases that match TRBD2. Germline V gives CDR1 LNHNV, CDR2 YYDKDF (reference sequence). V shed 0 bases and J 6 bases; nucleotides not matched to a gene: 8. This CDR3 spans 18 amino acids. The CDR3 loop is CATSREGGLAGAMDTQYF. DNA for the CDR3: TGTGCCACCAGCAGAGAGGGGGGACTAGCGGGAGCTATGGATACGCAGTATTTT.

This clonotype was seen more than once but under ten times. The rearrangement joins TRBV7-2 to TRBJ2-3; 8 bases are shared with TRBD2. Germline lookup yields CDR1 SGHTA and CDR2 FQGNSA. The CDR3 has 17 amino acids. V shed 0 bases and J 4 bases; nucleotides not matched to a gene: 9. CDR3 protein: CASSLAAAGVGADTQYF. The CDR3, as DNA: TGTGCCAGCAGCTTAGCGGCAGCGGGAGTAGGTGCAGATACGCAGTATTTT.

This clonotype showed up just a few times. The chain joins TRBV12-3 or TRBV12-4 to TRBJ1-1, with TRBD1 as a possible D gene (5 bases). Trimming left V 3 bases short and J 4 bases short, with 12 bases between. The CDR3 runs to 14 residues. The CDR3 here is CASSFGWGGTEAFF. The CDR3 bases are TGTGCCAGCAGTTTCGGGTGGGGGGGCACTGAAGCTTTCTTT.

The chain joins TRBV25-1 to TRBJ2-1, with D maybe TRBD2 (6 bases). The germline V and J ends were trimmed by 2 bases and 4 bases, with 6 bases remaining between them. The germline V gene has CDR1 MGHDK and CDR2 SYGVNS. The CDR3 consists of 13 residues. The CDR3 region has the DNA TGTGCCAGCAGTGAAGGAGGGTACAATGAGCAGTTCTTC. Residues: CASSEGGYNEQFF.

V and J are TRBV19 and TRBJ2-7; 7 nucleotides agree with TRBD2. The germline V gene encodes CDR1 LNHDA and CDR2 SQIVND (reference sequence). The V segment lost 3 bases and the J segment 6 bases; nucleotides outside the gene matches: 8. The CDR3 length is 14 residues. DNA for the CDR3: TGTGCCAGTAGTATCGCGGGAGAGTTGGGCGAGCAGTACTTC. Protein sequence: CASSIAGELGEQYF.

This clonotype has only a few counts. This chain joins TRBV4-3 and TRBJ2-5; TRBD2 aligns across 7 bases. Trimming removed 1 base from V and 5 bases from J; junction bases left unmatched: 4. The CDR3 has 14 residues. Germline lookup yields CDR1 LGHNA and CDR2 YSLEER. The CDR3 DNA reads as TGCGCCAGCAGCCAAGGGTTCGGGGGGGAGACCCAGTACTTC. This sequence encodes CASSQGFGGETQYF.

The CDR3 DNA follows: TGCAGTGCTAGAGCCTTCCACAATGAGCAGTTCTTC. This sequence encodes CSARAFHNEQFF. The gene calls are TRBV20-1 and TRBJ2-1; no definite D call. The CDR3 has 12 residues. CDR1 is DFQATT and CDR2 is SNEGSKA in the germline V gene (reference sequence). Trimming stripped 1 base from V and 5 bases from J, with 6 bases between.

V is TRBV27 and J is TRBJ2-7, with TRBD1 identical over 10 bases. The CDR3 extends over 16 amino acids. V lost 6 bases and J lost 3; bases outside the gene matches: 11. CDR1 is MNHEY and CDR2 is SMNVEV in the germline V gene (reference sequence). CDR3 in amino acids: CASSTWDRGRVYEQYF. The CDR3 region has the DNA TGTGCCAGCAGCACCTGGGACAGGGGAAGGGTCTACGAGCAGTACTTC.

The chain has TRBV7-8 and TRBJ2-2, with a tentative D call TRBD2 (6 bases). Trimming took off 8 bases at V and 1 base at J, with 17 bases between the two ends. Germline values: CDR1 SGHVS, CDR2 FQNEAQ. CDR3 length: 16 residues. The CDR3 nucleotides are TGTGCCAGCGGAACCCTCGCGGGATGGAACACCGGGGAGCTGTTTTTT. Protein: CASGTLAGWNTGELFF.

This clonotype was counted a few times. This rearrangement joins TRBV24-1 to TRBJ2-2; D call uncertain. Germline V gene data show CDR1 as KGHDR and CDR2 as SFDVKD. With 9 bases removed from V and 4 bases from J, the gap between germline ends came to 11 bases. CDR3 length equals 13 residues. CDR3 residues: CATLPGPTGELFF. DNA for the CDR3: TGTGCCACCCTGCCCGGGCCCACCGGGGAGCTGTTTTTT.

The rearrangement joins TRBV7-9 to TRBJ2-7, with D tentatively TRBD1 (6 bases). This CDR3 is built from 13 residues. Per germline, CDR1 SEHNR and CDR2 FQNEAQ (reference sequence). The V end lost 6 bases, the J end lost 3 bases, and 12 bases lay between the germline ends. DNA of the CDR3: TGTGCCAGCAGATATCCACAGGGCTACGAGCAGTACTTC. Its translation: CASRYPQGYEQYF.